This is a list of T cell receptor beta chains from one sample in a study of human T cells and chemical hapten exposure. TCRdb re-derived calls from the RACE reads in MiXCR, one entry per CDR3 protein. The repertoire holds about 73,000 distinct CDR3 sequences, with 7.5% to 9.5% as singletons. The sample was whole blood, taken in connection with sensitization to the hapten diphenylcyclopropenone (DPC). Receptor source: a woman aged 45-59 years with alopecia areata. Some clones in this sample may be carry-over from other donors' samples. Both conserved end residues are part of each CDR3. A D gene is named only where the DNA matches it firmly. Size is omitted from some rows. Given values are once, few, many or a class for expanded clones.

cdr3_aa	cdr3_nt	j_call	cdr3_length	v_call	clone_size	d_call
CASSHKQGKPCGGSNNEQFF	TGCGCCAGCAGTCACAAACAGGGCAAGCCCTGCGGAGGATCGAACAATGAGCAGTTCTTC	TRBJ2-1	20	TRBV23-1	many	-
CASRLPDSRNYGYTF	TGTGCCAGCAGACTCCCCGACAGCCGAAACTATGGCTACACCTTC	TRBJ1-2	15	TRBV28	many	-
CASSYAGKGVETQYF	TGCGCCAGCAGCTACGCCGGAAAAGGTGTAGAGACCCAGTACTTC	TRBJ2-5	15	TRBV5-1	few	-
CASSHPTRSDTQYF	TGCGCCAGCAGCCATCCGACTAGGTCAGATACGCAGTATTTT	TRBJ2-3	14	TRBV4-1	-	-
CASSRTSGGAPDTQYF	TGTGCCAGCAGCCGAACTAGCGGGGGGGCGCCAGATACGCAGTATTTT	TRBJ2-3	16	TRBV7-2	-	TRBD2
CASAQQGGNGYEQYF	TGTGCTAGTGCCCAGCAAGGGGGGAACGGCTACGAGCAGTACTTC	TRBJ2-7	15	TRBV12-5	-	-
CATSKPGTSGRETQYF	TGTGCCACCAGCAAACCCGGGACTAGCGGTAGAGAGACCCAGTACTTC	TRBJ2-5	16	TRBV15	few	TRBD2
CSVDRGDRGCTF	TGCAGCGTTGACAGGGGAGATAGAGGTTGCACCTTC	TRBJ1-2	12	TRBV29-1	many	-
CASSQRQGAISEAFF	TGTGCCAGCAGTCAAAGACAGGGGGCGATTTCTGAAGCTTTCTTT	TRBJ1-1	15	TRBV12-3/TRBV12-4	once	TRBD1
CASSLGGGYQPQHF	TGTGCCAGCAGTTTGGGGGGGGGTTATCAGCCCCAGCATTTT	TRBJ1-5	14	TRBV28	few	-
CAIRGTVKGGANVLTF	TGTGCCATCCGCGGGACGGTGAAGGGTGGGGCCAACGTCCTGACTTTC	TRBJ2-6	16	TRBV10-3	few	-
CASSPTVRGWGNEQFF	TGTGCCAGTAGCCCTACGGTTCGGGGCTGGGGCAATGAGCAGTTCTTC	TRBJ2-1	16	TRBV19	few	-
CASRPGQGKNIQYF	TGTGCCAGCAGGCCGGGACAAGGCAAAAACATTCAGTACTTC	TRBJ2-4	14	TRBV7-2	-	-
CSVEDRAGGSTDTQYF	TGCAGCGTTGAAGATCGAGCGGGAGGCAGCACAGATACGCAGTATTTT	TRBJ2-3	16	TRBV29-1	few	TRBD2
CASSQDDGANVLTF	TGTGCCAGCAGCCAAGATGATGGGGCCAACGTCCTGACTTTC	TRBJ2-6	14	TRBV3-1	-	-
CASSQDLWDGYTF	TGTGCCAGCAGCCAGGATCTGTGGGATGGCTACACCTTC	TRBJ1-2	13	TRBV5-4	few	-
CASSQPLTGNTEAFF	TGTGCCAGCAGCCAACCGTTGACGGGGAACACTGAAGCTTTCTTT	TRBJ1-1	15	TRBV3-1	few	-
CASWDSHNSPLHF	TGTGCCAGTTGGGACAGCCATAATTCACCCCTCCACTTT	TRBJ1-6	13	TRBV28	-	TRBD1
CASSYLGSTDTQYF	TGTGCCAGCAGTTACCTAGGGAGCACAGATACGCAGTATTTT	TRBJ2-3	14	TRBV6-2/TRBV6-3	many	-
CASIPLAGYNEQFF	TGTGCCAGCATCCCACTGGCGGGCTACAATGAGCAGTTCTTC	TRBJ2-1	14	TRBV27	-	-
CAISRIPGQGIYEQYF	TGTGCCATCAGTAGGATTCCGGGACAGGGGATATACGAGCAGTACTTC	TRBJ2-7	16	TRBV10-3	few	TRBD1
CASGSRGPPANYGYTF	TGTGCTAGTGGTTCAAGGGGACCGCCGGCCAACTATGGCTACACCTTC	TRBJ1-2	16	TRBV12-5	few	-
CSAEGTGGRAGKEQFF	TGCAGTGCAGAGGGAACGGGCGGGAGGGCCGGAAAGGAGCAGTTCTTC	TRBJ2-1	16	TRBV20-1	few	TRBD2
CAISEVPDEKLFF	TGTGCCATCAGTGAAGTACCGGATGAAAAACTGTTTTTT	TRBJ1-4	13	TRBV10-3	many	-
CSARGYANYGYTF	TGCAGTGCTAGAGGTTACGCTAACTATGGCTACACCTTC	TRBJ1-2	13	TRBV20-1	few	-
CSASQRQGIEGYTF	TGCAGTGCTAGCCAACGACAGGGTATCGAGGGCTACACCTTC	TRBJ1-2	14	TRBV20-1	-	TRBD1
CASRASGVDGYTF	TGTGCCAGCAGGGCAAGTGGGGTCGACGGCTACACCTTC	TRBJ1-2	13	TRBV28	-	-
CASSPDRDGYTF	TGTGCCAGCTCACCGGACAGGGATGGCTACACCTTC	TRBJ1-2	12	TRBV18	-	TRBD1
CASSPTPGRDPSYEQYF	TGCGCCAGCAGTCCCACCCCCGGGCGGGACCCCTCCTACGAGCAGTACTTC	TRBJ2-7	17	TRBV23-1	few	-
CASSLPGSGRYNEQFF	TGTGCCAGCAGCCTCCCGGGTAGCGGGAGATACAATGAGCAGTTCTTC	TRBJ2-1	16	TRBV7-9	-	TRBD2
CASSPQGEVKNIQYF	TGTGCCAGCTCGCCCCAAGGGGAGGTCAAAAACATTCAGTACTTC	TRBJ2-4	15	TRBV18	-	-
CASNGQGERYGYTF	TGTGCCAGCAACGGACAGGGGGAACGCTATGGCTACACCTTC	TRBJ1-2	14	TRBV6-5	many	TRBD1